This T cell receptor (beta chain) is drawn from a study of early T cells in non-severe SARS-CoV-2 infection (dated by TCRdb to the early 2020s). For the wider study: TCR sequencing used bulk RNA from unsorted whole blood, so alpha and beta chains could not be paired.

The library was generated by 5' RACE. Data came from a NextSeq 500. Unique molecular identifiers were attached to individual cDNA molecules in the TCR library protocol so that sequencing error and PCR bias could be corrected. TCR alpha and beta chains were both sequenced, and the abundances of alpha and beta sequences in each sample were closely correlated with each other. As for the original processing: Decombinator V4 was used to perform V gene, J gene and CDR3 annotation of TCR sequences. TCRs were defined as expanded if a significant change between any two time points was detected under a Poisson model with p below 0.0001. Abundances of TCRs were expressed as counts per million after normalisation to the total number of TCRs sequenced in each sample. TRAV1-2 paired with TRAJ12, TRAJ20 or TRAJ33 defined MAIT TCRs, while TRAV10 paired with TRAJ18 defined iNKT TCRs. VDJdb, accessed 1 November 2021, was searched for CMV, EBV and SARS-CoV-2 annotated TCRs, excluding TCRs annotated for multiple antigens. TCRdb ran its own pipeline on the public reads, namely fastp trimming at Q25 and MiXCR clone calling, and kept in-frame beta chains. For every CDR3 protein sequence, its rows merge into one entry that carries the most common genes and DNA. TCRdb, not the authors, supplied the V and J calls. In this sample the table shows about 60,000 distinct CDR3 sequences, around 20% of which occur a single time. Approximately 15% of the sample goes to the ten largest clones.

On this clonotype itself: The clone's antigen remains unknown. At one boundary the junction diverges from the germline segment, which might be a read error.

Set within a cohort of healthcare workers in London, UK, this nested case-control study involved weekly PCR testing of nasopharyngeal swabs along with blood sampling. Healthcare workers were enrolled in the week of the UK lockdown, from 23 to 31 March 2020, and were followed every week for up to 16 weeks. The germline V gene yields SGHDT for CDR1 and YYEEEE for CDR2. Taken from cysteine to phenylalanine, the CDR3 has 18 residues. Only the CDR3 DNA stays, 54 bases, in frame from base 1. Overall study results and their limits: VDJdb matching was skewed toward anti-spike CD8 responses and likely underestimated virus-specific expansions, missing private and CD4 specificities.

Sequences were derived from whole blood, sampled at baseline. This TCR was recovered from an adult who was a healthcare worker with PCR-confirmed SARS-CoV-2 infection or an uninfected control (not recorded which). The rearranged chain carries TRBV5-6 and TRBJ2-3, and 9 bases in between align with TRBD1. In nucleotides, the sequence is TGTGTCAGCAGTTTTCAGGCTACCCAGGGGACAGGGACATATACGCAGTATTTT. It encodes CVSSFQATQGTGTYTQYF.